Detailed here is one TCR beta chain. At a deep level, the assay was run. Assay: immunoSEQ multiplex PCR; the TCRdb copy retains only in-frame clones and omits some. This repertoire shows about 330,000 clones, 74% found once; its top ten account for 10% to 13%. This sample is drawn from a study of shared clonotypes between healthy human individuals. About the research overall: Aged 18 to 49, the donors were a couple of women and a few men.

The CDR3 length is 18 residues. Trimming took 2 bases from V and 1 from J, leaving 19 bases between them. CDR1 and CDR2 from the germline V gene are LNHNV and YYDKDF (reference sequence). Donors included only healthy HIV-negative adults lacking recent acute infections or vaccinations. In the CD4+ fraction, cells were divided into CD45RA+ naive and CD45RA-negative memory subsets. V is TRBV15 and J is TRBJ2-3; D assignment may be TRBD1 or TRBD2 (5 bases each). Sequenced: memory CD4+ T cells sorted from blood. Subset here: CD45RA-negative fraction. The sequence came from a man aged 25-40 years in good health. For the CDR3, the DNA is TGTGCCACCAGCAGAACTCCCAAGTTGGGGGACCGCACAGATACGCAGTATTTT. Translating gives CATSRTPKLGDRTDTQYF.